This note documents a single TCR beta chain sequence. This record comes from a study of blood T cell repertoires in COVID-19. The repertoire was sequenced with immunoSEQ multiplex PCR; TCRdb's copy has only in-frame clones and lacks some. The table shows fewer than 350,000 clones, with approximately 81% occurring only once. The germline V gene encodes CDR1 MGHRA and CDR2 YSYEKL. CDR3 length: 13 residues. Trimming pared 0 bases from V and 4 bases from J, leaving 7 bases between. V is TRBV4-1 and J is TRBJ2-7, with TRBD1 as a possible D gene (5 bases). The source of this sequence is a woman aged 50 to 60 who had recovered from COVID-19. The sequencing input was PBMCs or T cells enriched from blood (not recorded which). This CDR3 is CASSQEGAYEQYF. DNA for the CDR3: TGCGCCAGCAGCCAAGAAGGGGCATACGAGCAGTACTTC.